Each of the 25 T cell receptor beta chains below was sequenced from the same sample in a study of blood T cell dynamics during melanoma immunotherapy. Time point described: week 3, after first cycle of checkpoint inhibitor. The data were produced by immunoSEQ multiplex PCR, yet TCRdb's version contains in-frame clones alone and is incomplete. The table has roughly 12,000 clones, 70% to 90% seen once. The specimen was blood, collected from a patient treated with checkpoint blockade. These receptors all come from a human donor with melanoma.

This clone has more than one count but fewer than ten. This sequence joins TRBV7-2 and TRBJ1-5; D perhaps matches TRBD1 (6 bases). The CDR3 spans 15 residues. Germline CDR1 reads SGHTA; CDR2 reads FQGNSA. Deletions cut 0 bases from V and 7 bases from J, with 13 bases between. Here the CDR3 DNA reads TGTGCCAGCAGCTTAGCAGGGGGGATGGAGCAGCCCCAGCATTTT. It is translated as CASSLAGGMEQPQHF.

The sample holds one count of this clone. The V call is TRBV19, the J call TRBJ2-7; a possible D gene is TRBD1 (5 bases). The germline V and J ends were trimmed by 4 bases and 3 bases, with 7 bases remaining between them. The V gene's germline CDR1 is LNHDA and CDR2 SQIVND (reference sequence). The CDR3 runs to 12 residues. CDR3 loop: CASSRQGYEQYF. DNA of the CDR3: TGTGCCAGTAGTAGGCAGGGCTACGAGCAGTACTTC.

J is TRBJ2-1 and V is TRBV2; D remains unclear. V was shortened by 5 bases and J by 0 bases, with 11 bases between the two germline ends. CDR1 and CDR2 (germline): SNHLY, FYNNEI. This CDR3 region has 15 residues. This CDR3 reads CASSSPLTSYNEQFF. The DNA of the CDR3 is TGTGCCAGCAGTAGCCCTTTGACCTCCTACAATGAGCAGTTCTTC.

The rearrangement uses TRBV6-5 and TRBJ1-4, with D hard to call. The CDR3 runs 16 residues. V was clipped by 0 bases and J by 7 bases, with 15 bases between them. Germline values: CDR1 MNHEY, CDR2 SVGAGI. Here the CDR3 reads CASSYSLGSWSEKLFF. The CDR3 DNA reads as TGTGCCAGCAGTTACTCGTTGGGGAGCTGGAGTGAAAAACTGTTTTTT.

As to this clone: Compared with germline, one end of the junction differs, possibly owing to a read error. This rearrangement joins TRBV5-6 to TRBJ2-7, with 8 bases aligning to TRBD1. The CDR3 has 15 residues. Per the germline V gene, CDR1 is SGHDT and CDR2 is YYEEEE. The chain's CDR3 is CASTLPGGGSYEQYF. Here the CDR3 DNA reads TGTGCCAGCACCTTGCCAGGGGGCGGGTCCTACGAGCAGTACTTC.

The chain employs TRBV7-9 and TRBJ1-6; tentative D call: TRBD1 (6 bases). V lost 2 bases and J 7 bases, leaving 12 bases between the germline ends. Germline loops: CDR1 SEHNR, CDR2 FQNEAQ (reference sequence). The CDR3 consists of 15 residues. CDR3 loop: CASSLRTGRNSPLHF. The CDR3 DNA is TGTGCCAGCAGCTTACGAACAGGGCGGAATTCACCCCTCCACTTT.

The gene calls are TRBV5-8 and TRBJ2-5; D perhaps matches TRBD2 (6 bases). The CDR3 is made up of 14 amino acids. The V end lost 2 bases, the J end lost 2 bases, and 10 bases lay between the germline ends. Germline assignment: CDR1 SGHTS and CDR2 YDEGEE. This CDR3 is CASSFGSGQETQYF. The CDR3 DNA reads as TGTGCCAGCAGCTTTGGTAGCGGACAAGAGACCCAGTACTTC.

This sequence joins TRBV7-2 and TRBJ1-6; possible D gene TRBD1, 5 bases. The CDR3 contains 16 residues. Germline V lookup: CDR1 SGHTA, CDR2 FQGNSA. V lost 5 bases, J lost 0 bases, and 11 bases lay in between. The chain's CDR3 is CASSIDGGSYNSPLHF. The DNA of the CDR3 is TGTGCCAGCAGCATAGATGGGGGCTCCTATAATTCACCCCTCCACTTT.

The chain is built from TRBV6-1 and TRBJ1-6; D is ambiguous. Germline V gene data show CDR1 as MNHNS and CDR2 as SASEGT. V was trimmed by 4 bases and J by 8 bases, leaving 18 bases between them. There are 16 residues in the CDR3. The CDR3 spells CASSAQLGPMDSPLHF. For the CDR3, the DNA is TGTGCCAGCAGTGCGCAACTGGGCCCTATGGATTCACCCCTCCACTTT.

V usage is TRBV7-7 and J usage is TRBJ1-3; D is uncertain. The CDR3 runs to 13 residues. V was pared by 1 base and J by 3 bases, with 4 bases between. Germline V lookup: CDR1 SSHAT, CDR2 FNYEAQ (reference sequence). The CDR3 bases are TGTGCCAGCAGCTTAGGTATTGGAAACACCATATATTTT. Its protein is CASSLGIGNTIYF.

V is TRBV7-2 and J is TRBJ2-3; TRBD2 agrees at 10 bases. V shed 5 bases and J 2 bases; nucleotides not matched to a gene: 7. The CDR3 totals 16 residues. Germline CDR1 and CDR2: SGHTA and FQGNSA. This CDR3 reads CASSQQGLALTDTQYF. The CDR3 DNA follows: TGTGCCAGCAGCCAGCAGGGACTAGCGCTCACAGATACGCAGTATTTT.

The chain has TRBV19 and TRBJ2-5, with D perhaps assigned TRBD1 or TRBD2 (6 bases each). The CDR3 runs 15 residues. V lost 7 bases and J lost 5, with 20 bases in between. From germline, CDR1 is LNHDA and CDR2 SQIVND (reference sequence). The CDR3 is CASTPRGGWAETQYF. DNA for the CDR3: TGTGCCAGTACCCCCCGAGGGGGGTGGGCCGAGACCCAGTACTTC. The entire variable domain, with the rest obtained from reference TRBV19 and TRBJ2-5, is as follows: DGGITQSPKYLFRKEGQNVTLSCEQNLNHDAMYWYRQDPGQGLRLIYYSQIVNDFQKGDIAEGYSVSREKKESFPLTVTSAQKNPTAFYLCASTPRGGWAETQYFGPGTRLLVL.

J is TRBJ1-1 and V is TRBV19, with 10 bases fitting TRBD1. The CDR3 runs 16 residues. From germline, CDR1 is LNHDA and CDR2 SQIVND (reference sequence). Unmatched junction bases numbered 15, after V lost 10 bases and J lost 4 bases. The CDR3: CATSGGDRGFRTEAFF. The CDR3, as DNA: TGTGCCACCTCCGGAGGGGACAGGGGATTCCGCACTGAAGCTTTCTTT.

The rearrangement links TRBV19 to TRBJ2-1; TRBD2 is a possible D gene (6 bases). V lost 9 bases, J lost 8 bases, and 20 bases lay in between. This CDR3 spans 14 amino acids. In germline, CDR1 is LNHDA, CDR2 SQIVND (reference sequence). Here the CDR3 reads CASTTTGVWDEQFF. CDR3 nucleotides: TGTGCCAGCACAACTACGGGGGTTTGGGATGAGCAGTTCTTC.

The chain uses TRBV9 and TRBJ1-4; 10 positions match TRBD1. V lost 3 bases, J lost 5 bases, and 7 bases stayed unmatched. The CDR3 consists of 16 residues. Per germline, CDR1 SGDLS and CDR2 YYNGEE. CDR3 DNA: TGTGCCAGCAGCGCAGTGGTGGGACAGGGGAATGAAAAACTGTTTTTT. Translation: CASSAVVGQGNEKLFF.

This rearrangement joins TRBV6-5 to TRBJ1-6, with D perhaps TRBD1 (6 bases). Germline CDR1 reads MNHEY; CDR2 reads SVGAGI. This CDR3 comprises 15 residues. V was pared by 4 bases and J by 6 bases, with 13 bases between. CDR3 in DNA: TGTGCCAGCAGTTTAGGGGGACGAGGTAATTCACCCCTCCACTTT. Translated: CASSLGGRGNSPLHF.

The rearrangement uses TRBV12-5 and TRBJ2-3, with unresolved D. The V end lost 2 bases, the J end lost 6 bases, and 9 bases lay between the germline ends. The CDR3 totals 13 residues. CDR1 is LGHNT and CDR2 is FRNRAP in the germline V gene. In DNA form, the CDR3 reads TGTGCTAGTGGTTTGTTCCCGTTGGATACGCAGTATTTT. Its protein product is CASGLFPLDTQYF.

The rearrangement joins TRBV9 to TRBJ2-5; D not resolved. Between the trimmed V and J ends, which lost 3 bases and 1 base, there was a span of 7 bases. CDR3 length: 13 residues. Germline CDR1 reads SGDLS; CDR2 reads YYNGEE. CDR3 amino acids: CASSAAPQETQYF. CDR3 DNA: TGTGCCAGCAGCGCCGCCCCCCAAGAGACCCAGTACTTC. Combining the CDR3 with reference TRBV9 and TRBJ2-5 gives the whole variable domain DSGVTQTPKHLITATGQRVTLRCSPRSGDLSVYWYQQSLDQGLQFLIQYYNGEERAKGNILERFSAQQFPDLHSELNLSSLELGDSALYFCASSAAPQETQYFGPGTRLLVL.

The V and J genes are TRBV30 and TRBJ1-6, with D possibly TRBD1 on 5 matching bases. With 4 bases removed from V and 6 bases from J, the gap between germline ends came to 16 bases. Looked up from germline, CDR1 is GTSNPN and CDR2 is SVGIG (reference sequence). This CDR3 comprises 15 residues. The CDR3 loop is CAWTKGPPANSPLHF. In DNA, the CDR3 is TGTGCCTGGACCAAGGGGCCTCCTGCTAATTCACCCCTCCACTTT.

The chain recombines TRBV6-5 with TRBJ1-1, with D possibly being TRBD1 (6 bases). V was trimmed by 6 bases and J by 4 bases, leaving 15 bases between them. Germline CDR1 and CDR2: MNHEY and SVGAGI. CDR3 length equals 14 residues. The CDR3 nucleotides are TGTGCCAGCAGCTCCCCAGGGGTAAGCACTGAAGCTTTCTTT. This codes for CASSSPGVSTEAFF.

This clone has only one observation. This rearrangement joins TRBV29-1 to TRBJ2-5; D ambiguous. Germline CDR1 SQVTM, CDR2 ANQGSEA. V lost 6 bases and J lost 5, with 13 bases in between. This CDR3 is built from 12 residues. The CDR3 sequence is CSVGGRVETQYF. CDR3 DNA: TGCAGCGTCGGTGGCCGGGTCGAGACCCAGTACTTC.

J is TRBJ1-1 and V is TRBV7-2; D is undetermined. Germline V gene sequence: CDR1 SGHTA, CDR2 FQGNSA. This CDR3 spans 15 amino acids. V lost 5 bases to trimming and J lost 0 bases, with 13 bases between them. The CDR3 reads CASSLNLAMNTEAFF. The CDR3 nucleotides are TGTGCCAGCAGCCTAAACCTAGCTATGAACACTGAAGCTTTCTTT.

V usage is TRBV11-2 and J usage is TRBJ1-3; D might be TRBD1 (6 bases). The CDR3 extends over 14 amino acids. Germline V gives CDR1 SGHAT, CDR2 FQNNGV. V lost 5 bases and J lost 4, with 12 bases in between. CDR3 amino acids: CASSQRRGGNTIYF. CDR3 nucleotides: TGTGCCAGCAGCCAAAGGAGGGGGGGAAACACCATATATTTT.

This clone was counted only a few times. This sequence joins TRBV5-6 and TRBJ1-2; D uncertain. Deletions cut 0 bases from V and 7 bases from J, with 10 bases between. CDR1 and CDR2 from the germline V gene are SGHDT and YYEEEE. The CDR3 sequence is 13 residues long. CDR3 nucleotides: TGTGCCAGCAGCTTGGGGCAGAGGCGTGGCTACACCTTC. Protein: CASSLGQRRGYTF.

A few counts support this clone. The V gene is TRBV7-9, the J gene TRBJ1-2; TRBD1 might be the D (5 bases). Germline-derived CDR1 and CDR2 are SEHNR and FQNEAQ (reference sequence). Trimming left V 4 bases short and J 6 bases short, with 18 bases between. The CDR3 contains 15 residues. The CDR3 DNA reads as TGTGCCAGCAGCTCAAGAGCGGGGGTTCGGGATGGCTACACCTTC. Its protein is CASSSRAGVRDGYTF.